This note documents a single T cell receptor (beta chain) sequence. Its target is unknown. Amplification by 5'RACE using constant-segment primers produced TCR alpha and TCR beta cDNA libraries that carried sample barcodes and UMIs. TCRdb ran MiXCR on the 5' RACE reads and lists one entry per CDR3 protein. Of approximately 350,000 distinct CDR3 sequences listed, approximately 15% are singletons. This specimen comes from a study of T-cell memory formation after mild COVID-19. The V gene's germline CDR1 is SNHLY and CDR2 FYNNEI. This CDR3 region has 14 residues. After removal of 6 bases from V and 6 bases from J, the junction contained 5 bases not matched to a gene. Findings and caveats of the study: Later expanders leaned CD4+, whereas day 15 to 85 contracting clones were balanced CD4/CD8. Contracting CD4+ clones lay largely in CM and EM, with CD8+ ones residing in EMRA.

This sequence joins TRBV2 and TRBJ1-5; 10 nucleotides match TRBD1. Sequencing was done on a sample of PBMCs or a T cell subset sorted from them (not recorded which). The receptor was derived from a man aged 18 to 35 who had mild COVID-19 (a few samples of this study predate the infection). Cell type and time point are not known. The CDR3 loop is CASRPGTGVQPQHF. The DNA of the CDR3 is TGTGCCAGCAGACCCGGGACAGGGGTTCAGCCCCAGCATTTT.